A single sample gave rise to the 14 T cell receptor beta chains below, sequenced in a study of Graves' ophthalmopathy and Graves' hyperthyroidism. RNA transcripts served as template for amplifying TCR beta CDR3 sequences. HTBI primers were used in a first-round RT-PCR, which preceded a second-round multiplex PCR. MiXCR, applied by TCRdb to the multiplex PCR reads, yields one record per CDR3 protein. This table has about 240,000 distinct CDR3 sequences, around 45% appearing once. The sequencing sample was made of peripheral blood. The source of these receptors is an adult man with Graves' ophthalmopathy.

Details on this clonotype: An end of the junction differs from the germline gene, which may be a read error. This sequence joins TRBV10-3 and TRBJ2-5; the D gene could be TRBD1 or TRBD2 (5 bases each). The CDR3 loop spans 14 amino acids. Germline V CDR1 and CDR2: ENHRY, SYGVKD. The CDR3 region has the DNA TGTGCCATAAGGGACGGACGGGACCAAGGGACCCAGTACTTC. This sequence encodes CAIRDGRDQGTQYF.

The chain links TRBV6-2 or TRBV6-3 to TRBJ1-5; the D is unclear. The CDR3 runs 14 residues. The V and J ends lost 2 bases and 5 bases respectively, with 10 bases between them. Germline V CDR1 and CDR2: MNHEY, SVGEGT. CDR3 in DNA: TGTGCCAGCAGTTACGGCACCAACTATCAGCCCCAGCATTTT. This gives the protein CASSYGTNYQPQHF.

This clonotype was counted only a few times. The chain employs TRBV29-1 and TRBJ1-2; 7 bases map to TRBD1. The CDR3 contains 15 residues. Per germline, CDR1 SQVTM and CDR2 ANQGSEA. Germline trimming cut 7 bases from V and 7 bases from J; bases unmatched to any gene: 18. The CDR3 loop is CSARRGTDLGGGYTF. The CDR3 DNA is TGCAGCGCTCGCCGCGGGACAGACCTAGGTGGTGGCTACACCTTC.

The gene calls are TRBV19 and TRBJ2-7; no definite D call. This CDR3 has 14 amino acids. The germline V gene encodes CDR1 LNHDA and CDR2 SQIVND (reference sequence). V was cut by 7 bases and J by 2 bases, with 15 bases left in between. CDR3 coding DNA: TGTGCCAGTACCCCTGTCCTCGGAACCTACGAGCAGTACTTC. Protein: CASTPVLGTYEQYF.

The chain uses TRBV7-8 and TRBJ2-5; D remains ambiguous. The DNA end is more similar to TRBJ2-7, so the J call may be wrong. The germline V gene has CDR1 SGHVS and CDR2 FQNEAQ. This CDR3 region has 13 residues. This CDR3 is CASSFGLLYEQYF. For the CDR3, the DNA is TGTGCCAGCAGCTTTGGTCTTCTTTACGAGCAGTACTTC.

This clonotype was seen more than once but under ten times. The chain couples TRBV6-4 to TRBJ1-6; the match to TRBD1 covers 8 bases. In germline, CDR1 is MRHNA, CDR2 SNTAGT. The CDR3 runs to 15 residues. After removal of 0 bases from V and 10 bases from J, the junction contained 5 bases not matched to a gene. The CDR3 loop reads CASSDSTGGKSPLHF. The CDR3 DNA follows: TGTGCCAGCAGTGACTCAACAGGGGGTAAATCACCCCTCCACTTT.

V and J are TRBV7-9 and TRBJ1-1; perhaps TRBD1 as D (5 bases). This CDR3 has 13 amino acids. Looked up from germline, CDR1 is SEHNR and CDR2 is FQNEAQ (reference sequence). Between the trimmed V and J ends, which lost 7 bases and 4 bases, there was a span of 13 bases. As DNA, the CDR3 is TGTGCCAGCATCCAAGTGGGGGGCACTGAAGCTTTCTTT. Its protein product is CASIQVGGTEAFF.

DNA of the CDR3: TGTGCCAGCAGCGAACAGGGCTCTGGAAACACCATATATTTT. The encoded protein is CASSEQGSGNTIYF. This chain connects TRBV3-1 to TRBJ1-3; the D gene is possibly TRBD1 (6 bases). V shed 5 bases and J shed 0 bases, with 8 bases lying between them. The CDR3 sequence is 14 residues long. Germline CDR1 reads LGHDT; CDR2 reads YNNKEL (reference sequence). Full variable domain (rest looked up from reference TRBV3-1 and TRBJ1-3): DTAVSQTPKYLVTQMGNDKSIKCEQNLGHDTMYWYKQDSKKFLKIMFSYNNKELIINETVPNRFSPKSPDKAHLNLHINSLELGDSAVYFCASSEQGSGNTIYFGEGSWLTVV.

V is TRBV9 and J is TRBJ2-2; TRBD1 matches 7 bases. Germline CDR1 SGDLS, CDR2 YYNGEE. This CDR3 has 16 residues. Germline trimming cut 4 bases from V and 2 bases from J; bases unmatched to any gene: 8. The CDR3 spells CASSYNRGLNTGELFF. The CDR3 DNA reads TGTGCCAGCAGCTATAACAGGGGTCTAAACACCGGGGAGCTGTTTTTT.

The chain couples TRBV4-1 to TRBJ2-7, with 10 bases fitting TRBD1. The V and J ends lost 4 bases and 5 bases, in that order; junction bases with no gene match: 5. Germline CDR1 and CDR2: MGHRA and YSYEKL. This CDR3 comprises 14 residues. DNA for the CDR3: TGCGCCAGCAGCCCAACCGGGACAGGGGACGAGCAGTACTTC. The encoded protein is CASSPTGTGDEQYF.

This clonotype was detected a few times. The V call is TRBV12-3 or TRBV12-4, the J call TRBJ1-5; D perhaps matches TRBD1 (6 bases). The CDR3 sequence is 16 residues long. V lost 5 bases to trimming and J lost 3 bases, with 17 bases between them. The CDR3 nucleotides are TGTGCCAGCAGTCCCGGGACACCGGTTTTCAATCAGCCCCAGCATTTT. Translated, it gives CASSPGTPVFNQPQHF.

The chain is built from TRBV5-1 and TRBJ1-2, with TRBD1 identical over 8 bases. CDR1 and CDR2 (germline): SGHRS, YFSETQ. The V segment lost 0 bases and the J segment 6 bases; nucleotides outside the gene matches: 1. The CDR3 loop spans 13 amino acids. CDR3 loop: CASSLAGGDGYTF. The DNA of the CDR3 is TGCGCCAGCAGCTTGGCAGGGGGCGATGGCTACACCTTC.

This clonotype came up a few times. The chain has TRBV7-9 and TRBJ1-1; D might be TRBD1 (5 bases). Per the germline V gene, CDR1 is SEHNR and CDR2 is FQNEAQ (reference sequence). V lost 5 bases and J lost 0, with 10 bases in between. The CDR3 has 14 amino acids. The DNA for the CDR3 is TGTGCCAGCAGCCCAGACAGCCTGAACACTGAAGCTTTCTTT. It translates to CASSPDSLNTEAFF.

This chain joins TRBV7-9 and TRBJ2-5; TRBD1 agrees at 7 bases. The CDR3 has 13 residues. Germline V lookup: CDR1 SEHNR, CDR2 FQNEAQ (reference sequence). The V and J ends lost 4 bases and 3 bases, in that order; junction bases with no gene match: 2. In nucleotides, the CDR3 is TGTGCCAGCAGCTACGGACAGGAAGAGACCCAGTACTTC. It translates to CASSYGQEETQYF.